These 27 T cell receptor beta chains were all obtained from the same sample, sequenced in a study of response to subunit inactivated influenza vaccine. TCRdb reanalysed the RT-PCR reads using MiXCR and keeps one entry per CDR3 protein. The sample shows about 160,000 distinct CDR3 sequences, roughly a tenth of them seen only once. The sequenced sample was non-naive T cells sorted from PBMCs, obtained about 40 days after vaccination. All receptors derive from a man in his fifties or sixties who received an inactivated influenza vaccine.

The table lists this clonotype with a few counts. The chain is built from TRBV20-1 and TRBJ1-4; D call uncertain. Germline assignment: CDR1 DFQATT and CDR2 SNEGSKA (reference sequence). V dropped 2 bases and J dropped 5 bases, with 6 bases sitting between them. The CDR3 length is 12 residues. The CDR3 protein is CSARLGNEKLFF. CDR3 bases: TGCAGTGCTAGATTGGGGAATGAAAAACTGTTTTTT.

The chain combines TRBV7-8 with TRBJ1-5; D is uncertain. CDR1 is SGHVS, CDR2 FQNEAQ, per germline. With 1 base removed from V and 6 bases from J, the gap between germline ends came to 13 bases. There are 15 residues in the CDR3. The CDR3 bases are TGTGCCAGCAGCTTAGGGGCCCGGGGTGGTCAGCCCCAGCATTTT. Encoded protein: CASSLGARGGQPQHF.

The chain couples TRBV18 to TRBJ2-6; no definite D call. Trimming took off 0 bases at V and 0 bases at J, with 6 bases between the two ends. The germline V gene has CDR1 KGHSH and CDR2 LQKENI. The CDR3 consists of 16 residues. The CDR3 region has the DNA TGTGCCAGCTCACCACCTCGAGGCTCTGGGGCCAACGTCCTGACTTTC. Encoded protein: CASSPPRGSGANVLTF.

This clonotype has only a few counts. The chain couples TRBV12-3 or TRBV12-4 to TRBJ2-7; 12 bases line up with TRBD1. The CDR3 totals 14 residues. V trimming: 6 bases; J trimming: 12 bases; junction bases outside the gene matches: 12. The CDR3 loop is CASSPGTGGSPLYF. In nucleotides, the CDR3 is TGTGCCAGCAGCCCCGGGACAGGGGGCTCGCCACTGTACTTC.

This clonotype appeared a few times. This chain links TRBV20-1 with TRBJ2-7; D unclear. The CDR3 consists of 13 residues. Germline loops: CDR1 DFQATT, CDR2 SNEGSKA (reference sequence). V dropped 1 base and J dropped 2 bases, with 9 bases sitting between them. DNA of the CDR3: TGCAGTGCTAGAGGACCCTCGGCCTACGAGCAGTACTTC. As protein: CSARGPSAYEQYF.

This chain connects TRBV4-1 to TRBJ1-2; the D is unclear. Germline V CDR1 and CDR2: MGHRA, YSYEKL. V lost 3 bases and J 5 bases, leaving 10 bases between the germline ends. This CDR3 comprises 13 residues. CDR3 DNA sequence: TGCGCCAGCAGCCAGCAGCCCGTATATGGCTACACCTTC. Its translation is CASSQQPVYGYTF.

Of note for this clonotype: A read error may account for a junction end that differs from germline. This chain links TRBV12-5 with TRBJ2-7, with 8 bases aligning to TRBD2. CDR3 size: 15 residues. The germline V gene has CDR1 LGHNT and CDR2 FRNRAP. CDR3 bases: TGTGCTAGTGGTTTGGAGCTAGCGGGCTCCTCCGAGCAGTACTTC. It yields the protein CASGLELAGSSEQYF.

This clonotype has more than one count but fewer than ten. The chain employs TRBV7-9 and TRBJ1-2; 8 bases are shared with TRBD1. In germline, CDR1 is SEHNR, CDR2 FQNEAQ (reference sequence). Losses at the gene ends were 5 bases for V and 6 bases for J; bases not matched to a gene: 5. CDR3 size: 13 residues. CDR3 amino acids: CASSPRQGNGYTF. DNA for the CDR3: TGTGCCAGCAGCCCCAGACAGGGGAATGGCTACACCTTC.

There are many counts of this clonotype. This chain links TRBV6-1 with TRBJ2-7; D may be TRBD2 (5 bases). CDR3 length equals 12 residues. Looked up from germline, CDR1 is MNHNS and CDR2 is SASEGT. Trimming left V 8 bases short and J 2 bases short, with 10 bases between. CDR3 DNA: TGTGCCAGCTACGGACTTACCTACGAGCAGTACTTC. It encodes CASYGLTYEQYF.

This clonotype occurred many times. V gene TRBV5-5 combines with J gene TRBJ2-2; D gene uncertain. With 0 bases removed from V and 5 bases from J, the gap between germline ends came to 5 bases. Germline assignment: CDR1 SGHKS and CDR2 YYEKEE (reference sequence). The CDR3 loop spans 13 amino acids. CDR3 nucleotides: TGTGCCAGCAGCTTGGGAGTTACCGGGGAGCTGTTTTTT. Translation: CASSLGVTGELFF.

This clonotype was seen a few times. The rearrangement uses TRBV5-1 and TRBJ2-7; D unclear. V was pared by 0 bases and J by 2 bases, with 9 bases between. CDR1 is SGHRS, CDR2 YFSETQ, per germline. The CDR3 runs 14 residues. CDR3 in amino acids: CASSLEPQPYEQYF. The CDR3 DNA sequence: TGCGCCAGCAGCTTGGAACCACAACCCTACGAGCAGTACTTC.

The table lists this clonotype with a few counts. This chain links TRBV7-3 with TRBJ2-1, with D possibly TRBD2 on 5 matching bases. The ends were cut back, 5 bases at V and 4 bases at J, with 15 bases in the middle. The length of the CDR3 is 15 residues. Looked up from germline, CDR1 is SGHTA and CDR2 is FQGTGA. For the CDR3, the DNA is TGTGCCAGCAGCCCCTCATGGGGAGTATACAATGAGCAGTTCTTC. Encoded protein: CASSPSWGVYNEQFF. Filled out from reference TRBV7-3 and TRBJ2-1, the complete variable domain reads GAGVSQTPSNKVTEKGKYVELRCDPISGHTALYWYRQSLGQGPEFLIYFQGTGAADDSGLPNDRFFAVRPEGSVSTLKIQRTERGDSAVYLCASSPSWGVYNEQFFGPGTRLTVL.

The chain links TRBV20-1 to TRBJ2-1; 9 bases map to TRBD2. There are 16 residues in the CDR3. Germline CDR1 is DFQATT and CDR2 is SNEGSKA (reference sequence). The V and J ends lost 0 bases and 4 bases, in that order; junction bases with no gene match: 7. The CDR3: CSARDRSGRRYNEQFF. The CDR3 bases are TGCAGTGCTAGAGATCGGAGCGGGAGGCGTTACAATGAGCAGTTCTTC.

This rearrangement joins TRBV4-1 to TRBJ1-1; TRBD1 is a possible D gene (5 bases). This CDR3 contains 15 residues. Trimming removed 4 bases from V and 5 bases from J, with 17 bases in between. From germline, CDR1 is MGHRA and CDR2 YSYEKL. The CDR3 protein is CASSRTGLEGTEAFF. The CDR3 coding sequence is TGCGCCAGCAGCCGGACGGGACTTGAGGGTACTGAAGCTTTCTTT.

The chain recombines TRBV29-1 with TRBJ2-5; D possibly corresponds to TRBD2 (6 bases). The CDR3 has 12 residues. V was pared by 7 bases and J by 13 bases, with 22 bases between. CDR1 and CDR2 (germline): SQVTM, ANQGSEA. CDR3 sequence reads: CSASVSGLRLYF. As DNA, the CDR3 is TGCAGCGCTTCCGTATCGGGACTGAGACTGTACTTC.

This sequence joins TRBV5-1 and TRBJ2-1; TRBD2 agrees at 12 bases. The CDR3 is 16 amino acids. Germline CDR1 SGHRS, CDR2 YFSETQ. J lost 9 bases, V lost 1 base, and 8 bases had no gene match. CDR3 sequence: CASSLQPGLAGPEQFF. DNA of the CDR3: TGCGCCAGCAGCTTGCAGCCCGGACTAGCGGGGCCTGAGCAGTTCTTC.

This clonotype showed up just a few times. The chain recombines TRBV2 with TRBJ2-5; 8 bases fit TRBD1. The CDR3 consists of 15 residues. Germline CDR1 is SNHLY and CDR2 is FYNNEI. The ends lost 3 bases at V and 0 bases at J; junction bases unmatched: 3. CDR3 coding DNA: TGTGCCAGCAGTGACCTCAGGGGGCACCAAGAGACCCAGTACTTC. Translated, it gives CASSDLRGHQETQYF.

This clonotype was observed many times. The rearrangement joins TRBV5-1 to TRBJ2-7; 7 nucleotides agree with TRBD2. This CDR3 region has 12 residues. V lost 3 bases and J lost 7; bases outside the gene matches: 4. The germline V gene has CDR1 SGHRS and CDR2 YFSETQ. The CDR3 region is CASSSRGEEQYF. The CDR3 nucleotides read TGCGCCAGCAGCTCTCGGGGGGAGGAGCAGTACTTC. Complete variable domain (other parts from reference TRBV5-1 and TRBJ2-7): KAGVTQTPRYLIKTRGQQVTLSCSPISGHRSVSWYQQTPGQGLQFLFEYFSETQRNKGNFPGRFSGRQFSNSRSEMNVSTLELGDSALYLCASSSRGEEQYFGPGTRLTVT.

This clonotype appeared many times. J is TRBJ2-1 and V is TRBV4-2, with D maybe TRBD1 (6 bases). Germline loops: CDR1 LGHNA, CDR2 YNFKEQ. This CDR3 spans 16 amino acids. Trimming left V 1 base short and J 6 bases short, with 16 bases between. CDR3 protein: CASSQVTGQGGNEQFF. The CDR3 DNA is TGTGCCAGCAGCCAAGTGACGGGACAAGGAGGCAATGAGCAGTTCTTC.

This clonotype was counted many times. V usage is TRBV3-1 and J usage is TRBJ2-7; possibly TRBD2 for D (7 bases). The germline V gene encodes CDR1 LGHDT and CDR2 YNNKEL (reference sequence). Trimming left V 0 bases short and J 0 bases short, with 12 bases between. The CDR3 has 16 residues. CDR3 DNA sequence: TGTGCCAGCAGCCAAGAAACAGGGAGGGTCTCCTACGAGCAGTACTTC. Protein sequence: CASSQETGRVSYEQYF.

This clonotype occurred a few times. This sequence joins TRBV20-1 and TRBJ1-1, with a tentative D call TRBD1 (5 bases). Germline CDR1 and CDR2: DFQATT and SNEGSKA (reference sequence). The germline V and J ends were trimmed by 6 bases and 0 bases, with 11 bases remaining between them. The CDR3 consists of 13 residues. CDR3 in amino acids: CSAWPGLNTEAFF. The CDR3 nucleotides read TGCAGTGCCTGGCCGGGGCTGAACACTGAAGCTTTCTTT.

This clonotype was seen many times. V usage is TRBV28 and J usage is TRBJ1-2; TRBD1 matches at 7 bases. The CDR3 loop spans 12 amino acids. V was clipped by 10 bases and J by 4 bases; unmatched bases: 6. Germline assignment: CDR1 MDHEN and CDR2 SYDVKM. CDR3 in DNA: TGTGCCACCCGGGGACAGAGCTATGGCTACACCTTC. This encodes CATRGQSYGYTF.

This clonotype has a handful of counts. The chain employs TRBV12-3 or TRBV12-4 and TRBJ2-1, with D hard to call. There are 15 residues in the CDR3. V shed 3 bases and J shed 0 bases, with 9 bases lying between them. The CDR3 coding sequence is TGTGCCAGCAGTTTTCAATTGAGCTCCTACAATGAGCAGTTCTTC. Translating gives CASSFQLSSYNEQFF.

This clonotype was seen many times. The chain combines TRBV28 with TRBJ1-2; D remains ambiguous. CDR1 and CDR2 from the germline V gene are MDHEN and SYDVKM. The germline V and J ends were trimmed by 10 bases and 4 bases, with 10 bases remaining between them. The CDR3 runs 11 residues. This chain's CDR3 is CATRGLYGYTF. CDR3 bases: TGTGCCACCCGCGGTCTCTATGGCTACACCTTC.

This clonotype was counted a few times. The V gene is TRBV29-1, the J gene TRBJ2-3, with 8 bases fitting TRBD2. This CDR3 comprises 15 residues. In germline, CDR1 is SQVTM, CDR2 ANQGSEA. Losses at the gene ends were 1 base for V and 4 bases for J; bases not matched to a gene: 7. For the CDR3, the DNA is TGCAGCGTTGAAGGGAGCGGGAGTAGAGCAGATACGCAGTATTTT. Amino acids: CSVEGSGSRADTQYF.

The chain joins TRBV9 to TRBJ2-2, with D tentatively TRBD1 (5 bases). Germline V lookup: CDR1 SGDLS, CDR2 YYNGEE. Trimming stripped 0 bases from V and 1 base from J, with 16 bases between. The CDR3 spans 18 residues. The CDR3 DNA sequence: TGTGCCAGCAGCGTAGGGATCGGCGGAAGGGGGAACACCGGGGAGCTGTTTTTT. Protein sequence: CASSVGIGGRGNTGELFF.

This chain joins TRBV29-1 and TRBJ2-5, with unresolved D. CDR3 length: 13 residues. Per the germline V gene, CDR1 is SQVTM and CDR2 is ANQGSEA. V was pared by 6 bases and J by 1 base, with 12 bases between. The CDR3 sequence is CSVDALAQETQYF. For the CDR3, the DNA is TGCAGCGTCGACGCTTTAGCCCAAGAGACCCAGTACTTC. The variable domain in full, completed from reference TRBV29-1 and TRBJ2-5, reads SAVISQKPSRDICQRGTSLTIQCQVDSQVTMMFWYRQQPGQSLTLIATANQGSEATYESGFVIDKFPISRPNLTFSTLTVSNMSPEDSSIYLCSVDALAQETQYFGPGTRLLVL.